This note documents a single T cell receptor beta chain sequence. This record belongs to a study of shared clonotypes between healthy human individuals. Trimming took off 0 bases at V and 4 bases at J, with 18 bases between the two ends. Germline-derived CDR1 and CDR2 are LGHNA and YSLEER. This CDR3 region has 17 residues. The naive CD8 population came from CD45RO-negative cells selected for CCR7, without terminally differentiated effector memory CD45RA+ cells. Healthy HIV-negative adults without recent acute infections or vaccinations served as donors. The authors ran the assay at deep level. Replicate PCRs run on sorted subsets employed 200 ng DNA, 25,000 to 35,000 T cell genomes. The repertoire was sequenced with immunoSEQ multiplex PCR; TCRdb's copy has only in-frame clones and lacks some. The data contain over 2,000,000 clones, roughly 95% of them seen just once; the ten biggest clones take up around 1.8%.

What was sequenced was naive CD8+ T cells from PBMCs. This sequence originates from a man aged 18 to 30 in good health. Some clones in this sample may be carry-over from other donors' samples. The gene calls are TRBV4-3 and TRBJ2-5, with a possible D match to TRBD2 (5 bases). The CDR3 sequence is CASSQDNGQARVETQYF. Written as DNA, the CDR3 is TGCGCCAGCAGCCAAGATAATGGGCAGGCGAGGGTAGAGACCCAGTACTTC.